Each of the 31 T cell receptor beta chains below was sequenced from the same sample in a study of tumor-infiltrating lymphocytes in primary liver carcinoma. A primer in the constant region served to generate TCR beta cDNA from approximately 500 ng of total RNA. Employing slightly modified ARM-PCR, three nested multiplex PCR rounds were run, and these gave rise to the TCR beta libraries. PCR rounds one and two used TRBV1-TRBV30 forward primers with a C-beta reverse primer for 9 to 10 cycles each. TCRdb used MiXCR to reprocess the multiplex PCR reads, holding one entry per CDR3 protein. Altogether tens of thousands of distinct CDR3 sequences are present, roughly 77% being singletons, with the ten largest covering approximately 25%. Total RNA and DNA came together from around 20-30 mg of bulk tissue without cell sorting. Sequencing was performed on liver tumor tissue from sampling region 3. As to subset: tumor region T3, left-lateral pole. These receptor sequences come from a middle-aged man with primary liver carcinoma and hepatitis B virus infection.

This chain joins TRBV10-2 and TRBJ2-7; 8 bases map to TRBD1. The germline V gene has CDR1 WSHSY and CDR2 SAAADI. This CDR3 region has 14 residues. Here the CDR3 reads CASSAGQGGYERYV. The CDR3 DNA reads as TGCGCCAGCAGTGCTGGACAGGGAGGCTACGAGCGGTACGTC.

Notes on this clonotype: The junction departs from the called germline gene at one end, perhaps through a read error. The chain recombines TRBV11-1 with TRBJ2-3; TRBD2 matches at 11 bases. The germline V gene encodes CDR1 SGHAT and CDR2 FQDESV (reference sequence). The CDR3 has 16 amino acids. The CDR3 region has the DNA TGTGCAAGCAGCAAGGGACTAGCGGTCAGCAGAGATACGCAGTATTTT. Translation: CASSKGLAVSRDTQYF.

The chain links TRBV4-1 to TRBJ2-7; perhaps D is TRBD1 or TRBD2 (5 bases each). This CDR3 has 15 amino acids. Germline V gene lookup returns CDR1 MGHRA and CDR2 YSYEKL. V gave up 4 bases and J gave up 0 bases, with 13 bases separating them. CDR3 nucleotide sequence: TGCGCCAGCAGCCCTCAGGGAGAGGGCTCCTACGAGCAGTACTTC. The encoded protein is CASSPQGEGSYEQYF.

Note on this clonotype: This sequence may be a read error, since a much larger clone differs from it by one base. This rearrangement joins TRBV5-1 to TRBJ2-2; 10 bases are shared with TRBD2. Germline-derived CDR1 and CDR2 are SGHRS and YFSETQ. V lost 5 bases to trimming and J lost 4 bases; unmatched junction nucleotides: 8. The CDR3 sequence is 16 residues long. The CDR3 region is CASSSSGSVSTGELFF. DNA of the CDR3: TGCGCCAGCAGTTCTAGCGGGAGTGTGAGCACCGGGGAGCTGTTTTTT.

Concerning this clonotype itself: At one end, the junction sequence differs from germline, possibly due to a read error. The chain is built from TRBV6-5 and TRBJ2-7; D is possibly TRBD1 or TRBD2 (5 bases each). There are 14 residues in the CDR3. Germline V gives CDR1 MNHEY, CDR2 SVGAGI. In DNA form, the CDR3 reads TGTGCCGGCAGAAGGGGACCGAGCTCCTATGGGCAGTACTTC. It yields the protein CAGRRGPSSYGQYF.

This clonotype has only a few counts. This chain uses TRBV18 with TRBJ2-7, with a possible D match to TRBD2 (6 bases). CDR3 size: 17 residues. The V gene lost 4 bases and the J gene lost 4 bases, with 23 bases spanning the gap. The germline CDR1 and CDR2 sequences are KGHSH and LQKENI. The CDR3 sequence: CASSLGFTRGTRYEQYF. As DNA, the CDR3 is TGTGCCAGCTCACTTGGTTTTACTCGGGGGACCCGATACGAGCAGTACTTC.

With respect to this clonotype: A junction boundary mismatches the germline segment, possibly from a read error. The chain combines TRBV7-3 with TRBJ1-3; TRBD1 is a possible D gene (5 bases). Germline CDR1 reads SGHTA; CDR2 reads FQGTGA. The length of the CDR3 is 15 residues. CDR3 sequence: CAISLSGGLGDTIYF. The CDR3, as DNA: TGTGCCATCAGCTTAAGTGGGGGTCTCGGAGACACCATATATTTT.

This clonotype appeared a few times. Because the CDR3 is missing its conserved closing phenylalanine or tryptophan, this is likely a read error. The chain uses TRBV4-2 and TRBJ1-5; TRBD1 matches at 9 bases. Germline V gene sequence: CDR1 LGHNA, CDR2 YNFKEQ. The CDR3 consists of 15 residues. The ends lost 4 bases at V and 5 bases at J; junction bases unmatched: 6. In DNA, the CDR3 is TGTGCCAGCAGCCCGGGACAGGGAGTGGATCAGCCCCAGCATTCT. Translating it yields CASSPGQGVDQPQHS.

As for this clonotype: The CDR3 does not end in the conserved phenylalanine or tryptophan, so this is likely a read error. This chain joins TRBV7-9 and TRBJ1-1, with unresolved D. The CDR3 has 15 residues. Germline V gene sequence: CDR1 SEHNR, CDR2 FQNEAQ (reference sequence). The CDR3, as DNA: TGTGCCAGTAGCTCGATCGGACGGCGGAACACTGAAGCTTTCTCT. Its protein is CASSSIGRRNTEAFS.

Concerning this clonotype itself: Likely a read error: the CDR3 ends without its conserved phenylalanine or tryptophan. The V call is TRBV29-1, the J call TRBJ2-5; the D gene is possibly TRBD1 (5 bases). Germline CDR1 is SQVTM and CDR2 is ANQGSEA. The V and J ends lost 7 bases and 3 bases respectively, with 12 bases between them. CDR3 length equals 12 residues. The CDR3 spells CSARAGKETQYL. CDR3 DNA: TGCAGCGCCAGGGCAGGCAAAGAGACCCAGTACTTA.

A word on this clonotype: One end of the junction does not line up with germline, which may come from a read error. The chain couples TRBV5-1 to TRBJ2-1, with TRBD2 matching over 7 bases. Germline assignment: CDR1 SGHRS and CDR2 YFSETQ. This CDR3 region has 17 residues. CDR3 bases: TGCGCCAGCAGCTTGTTTAGCGGGCCCAGCTTCTACAATGAGCTGTTCTTC. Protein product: CASSLFSGPSFYNELFF.

CDR3 nucleotides: TGTGCCAGCAGGATAGGGGGAGCGGTGGGTGAGCAGTACTTC. It encodes CASRIGGAVGEQYF. V usage is TRBV2 and J usage is TRBJ2-7, with a possible D match to TRBD1 (6 bases). The V gene lost 6 bases and the J gene lost 7 bases, with 19 bases spanning the gap. CDR3 length: 14 amino acids. Germline CDR1 reads SNHLY; CDR2 reads FYNNEI.

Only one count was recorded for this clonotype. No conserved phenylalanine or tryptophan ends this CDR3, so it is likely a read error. The CDR3 DNA follows: TGTGCCAGCATCCAAGTCAGCGGGGCCTACAATGAGCAGTTCTCC. Translating gives CASIQVSGAYNEQFS. The chain employs TRBV14 and TRBJ2-1; 7 bases are shared with TRBD2. This CDR3 region has 15 residues. The V gene's germline CDR1 is SGHDN and CDR2 FVKESK.

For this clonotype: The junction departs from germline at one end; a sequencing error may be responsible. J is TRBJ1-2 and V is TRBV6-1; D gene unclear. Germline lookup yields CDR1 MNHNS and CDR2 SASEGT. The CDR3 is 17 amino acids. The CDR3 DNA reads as TGTGACAGCAGTGTACGACCGTTCGGGGTAGCGAACTATGGCTACACCTTT. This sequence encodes CDSSVRPFGVANYGYTF.

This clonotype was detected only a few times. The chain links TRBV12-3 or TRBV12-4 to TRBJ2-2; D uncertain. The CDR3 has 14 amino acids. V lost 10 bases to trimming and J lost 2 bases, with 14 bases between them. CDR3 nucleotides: TGTGCCAATACGGAAGTTCCTAACACCGGGGAGCTGTTTTTT. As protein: CANTEVPNTGELFF.

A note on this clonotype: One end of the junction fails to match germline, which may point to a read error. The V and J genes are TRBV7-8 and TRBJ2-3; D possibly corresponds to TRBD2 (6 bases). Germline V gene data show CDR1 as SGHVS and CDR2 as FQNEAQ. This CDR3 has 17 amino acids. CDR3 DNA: TGTGCAAGCAGCTTAGACCAAGCTGGAGGGCCTCATGATACGCAGTATTTT. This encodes CASSLDQAGGPHDTQYF.

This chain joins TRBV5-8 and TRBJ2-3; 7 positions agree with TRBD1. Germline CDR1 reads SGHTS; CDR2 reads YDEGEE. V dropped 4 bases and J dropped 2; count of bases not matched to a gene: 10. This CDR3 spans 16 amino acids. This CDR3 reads CASSPGTVTYTDTQYF. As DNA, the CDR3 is TGTGCCAGCAGCCCTGGGACAGTAACATACACAGATACGCAGTATTTT.

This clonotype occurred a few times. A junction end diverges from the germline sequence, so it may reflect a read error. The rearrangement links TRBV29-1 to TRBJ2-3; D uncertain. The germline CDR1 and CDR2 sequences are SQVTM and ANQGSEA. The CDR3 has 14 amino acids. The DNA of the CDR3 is TGCAGCGTTGAAGATAACGCTGGTACAGATACGCTGTATTTT. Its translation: CSVEDNAGTDTLYF.

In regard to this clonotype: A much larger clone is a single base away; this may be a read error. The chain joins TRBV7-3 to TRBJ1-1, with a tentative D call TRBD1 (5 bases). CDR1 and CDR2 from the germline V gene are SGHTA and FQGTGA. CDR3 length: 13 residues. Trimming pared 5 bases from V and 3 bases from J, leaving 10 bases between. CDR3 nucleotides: TGTGCCAGCAGCCTGATGGGGGACACTGAAGCTTTCTTT. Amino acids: CASSLMGDTEAFF.

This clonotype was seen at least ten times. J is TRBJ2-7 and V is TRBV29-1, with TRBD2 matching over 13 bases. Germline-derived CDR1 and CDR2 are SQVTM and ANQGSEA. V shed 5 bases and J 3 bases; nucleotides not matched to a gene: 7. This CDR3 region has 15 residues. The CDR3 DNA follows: TGCAGCGTTCGACTAGCGGGAGGTTCTCGCTACGAGCAGTACTTC. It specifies CSVRLAGGSRYEQYF.

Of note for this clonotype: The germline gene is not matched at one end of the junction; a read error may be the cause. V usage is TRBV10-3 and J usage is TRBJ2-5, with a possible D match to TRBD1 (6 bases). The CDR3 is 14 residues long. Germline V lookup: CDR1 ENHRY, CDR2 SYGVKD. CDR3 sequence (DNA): TGTACCATCAGCTTGGGACAATACCAAGAGACCCAGTACTTC. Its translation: CTISLGQYQETQYF.

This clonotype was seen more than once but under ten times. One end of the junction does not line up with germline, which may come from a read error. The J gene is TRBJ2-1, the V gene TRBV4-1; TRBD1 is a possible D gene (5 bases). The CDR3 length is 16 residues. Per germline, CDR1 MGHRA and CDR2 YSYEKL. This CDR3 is CTSSRGQGPLYNEQFF. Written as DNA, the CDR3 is TGCACCAGTAGCCGCGGACAAGGGCCTCTCTACAATGAGCAGTTCTTC.

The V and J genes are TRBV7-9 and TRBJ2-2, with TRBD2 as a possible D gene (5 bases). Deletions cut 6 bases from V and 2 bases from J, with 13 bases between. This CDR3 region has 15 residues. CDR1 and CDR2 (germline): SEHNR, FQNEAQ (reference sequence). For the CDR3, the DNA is TGTGCCAGCAGTGATGCTAGCCTCAACACCGGGGAGCTGTTTTTT. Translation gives CASSDASLNTGELFF.

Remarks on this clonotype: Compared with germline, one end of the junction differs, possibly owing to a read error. Written as DNA, the CDR3 is TGCATCGTTGAGGGGGTCAACGAGCAGTACTTC. Amino acid sequence: CIVEGVNEQYF. The chain employs TRBV29-1 and TRBJ2-7; D is possibly TRBD1 (6 bases). The CDR3 covers 11 residues. The germline gives CDR1 SQVTM, CDR2 ANQGSEA.

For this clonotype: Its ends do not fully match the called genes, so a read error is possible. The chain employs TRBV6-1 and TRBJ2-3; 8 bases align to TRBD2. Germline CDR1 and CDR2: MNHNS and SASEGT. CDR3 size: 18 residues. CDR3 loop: CAISGPASGPYSTDTQYF. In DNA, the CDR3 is TGTGCCATCAGTGGGCCAGCTAGCGGGCCGTATAGCACAGATACGCAGTATTTT.

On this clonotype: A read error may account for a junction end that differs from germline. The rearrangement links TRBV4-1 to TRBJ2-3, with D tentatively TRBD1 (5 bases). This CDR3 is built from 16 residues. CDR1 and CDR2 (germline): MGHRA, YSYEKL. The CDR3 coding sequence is TGCGCCTGCAGCCATGCCAAAATGTATGGGGCATATACGCAGTATTTT. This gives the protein CACSHAKMYGAYTQYF.

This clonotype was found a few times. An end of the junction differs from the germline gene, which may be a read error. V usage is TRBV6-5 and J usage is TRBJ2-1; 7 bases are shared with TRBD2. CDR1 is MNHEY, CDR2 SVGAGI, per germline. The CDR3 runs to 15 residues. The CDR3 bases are TGTGCCGCCGGGCCGGGCCTAGCGGAAGTGAATGAGCAGTTTTTC. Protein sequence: CAAGPGLAEVNEQFF.

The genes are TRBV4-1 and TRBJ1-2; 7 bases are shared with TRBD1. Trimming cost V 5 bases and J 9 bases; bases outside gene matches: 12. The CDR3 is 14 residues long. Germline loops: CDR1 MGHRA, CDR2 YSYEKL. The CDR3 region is CASSSPGQPRCYTF. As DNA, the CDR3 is TGCGCCAGCAGCTCGCCGGGACAGCCGAGGTGCTACACCTTC.

The CDR3 here is CSARETGRLYEQYF. The CDR3 region has the DNA TGCAGTGCTAGGGAGACAGGACGACTCTATGAGCAGTACTTC. The rearrangement uses TRBV20-1 and TRBJ2-7; D perhaps matches TRBD1 (6 bases). With 3 bases removed from V and 7 bases from J, the gap between germline ends came to 19 bases. The CDR3 totals 14 residues. CDR1 is DFQATT and CDR2 is SNEGSKA in the germline V gene (reference sequence).

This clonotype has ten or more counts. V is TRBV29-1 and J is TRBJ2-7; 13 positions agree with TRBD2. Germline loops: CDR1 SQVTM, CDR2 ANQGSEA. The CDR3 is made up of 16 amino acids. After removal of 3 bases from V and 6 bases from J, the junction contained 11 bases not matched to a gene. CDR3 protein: CSVDGHSGLAGAEQYF. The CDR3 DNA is TGCAGCGTTGATGGACATAGTGGACTAGCGGGAGCCGAGCAGTACTTC.

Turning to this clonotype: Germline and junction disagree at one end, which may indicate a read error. CDR3 loop: CASSKRGFGLAGFLRETQYF. As DNA, the CDR3 is TGTGCCAGTAGTAAGAGAGGGTTTGGATTAGCGGGATTTTTGAGAGAGACTCAGTACTTC. The chain links TRBV19 to TRBJ2-5; TRBD2 matches 8 bases. The CDR3 length is 20 residues. Germline CDR1 and CDR2: LNHDA and SQIVND (reference sequence).